The clone carrying this TCR beta chain turned up a few times. Its antigen is unidentified. This CDR3 is built from 13 residues. V trimming: 2 bases; J trimming: 10 bases; junction bases outside the gene matches: 8. Germline V gene sequence: CDR1 MDHEN, CDR2 SYDVKM. Central memory, naive, regulatory and stem cell-like memory CD4+ cells were sorted by CD45RO/CCR7/CD25/CD127/CD95/CD27. The data were obtained in a study of beta chain features in type 1 diabetes. Findings of the study overall: Patients with Type 1 diabetes showed moderately but significantly shorter TCRB CDR3s in all four CD4+ subsets. Insertions were fewer and deletions more numerous at VDJ junctions in type 1 diabetes patients. Whether HLA type affects TCRB rearrangement stayed undetermined in the present work.

The authors reverse transcribed all of the isolated RNA, so sequencing captured expressed TCRB transcripts. This table comes from immunoSEQ multiplex PCR, and its TCRdb copy is limited to in-frame clones, with some not included. The repertoire consists of 130,000 or so clones, with around a tenth occurring once and the leading ten covering roughly 0.7%. Sequencing was performed on central memory CD4+ T cells from blood. The chain has TRBV28 and TRBJ2-7; TRBD1 matches at 7 bases. This TCR derives from a man between 18 and 29 years old in good health. The CDR3 region has the DNA TGTGCCAGCAGTTTAAAGGGGGCGCTTACCCAGTACTTC. Encoded protein: CASSLKGALTQYF. The whole variable domain, filled in from reference TRBV28 and TRBJ2-7, reads DVKVTQSSRYLVKRTGEKVFLECVQDMDHENMFWYRQDPGLGLRLIYFSYDVKMKEKGDIPEGYSVSREKKERFSLILESASTNQTSMYLCASSLKGALTQYFGPGTRLTVT.